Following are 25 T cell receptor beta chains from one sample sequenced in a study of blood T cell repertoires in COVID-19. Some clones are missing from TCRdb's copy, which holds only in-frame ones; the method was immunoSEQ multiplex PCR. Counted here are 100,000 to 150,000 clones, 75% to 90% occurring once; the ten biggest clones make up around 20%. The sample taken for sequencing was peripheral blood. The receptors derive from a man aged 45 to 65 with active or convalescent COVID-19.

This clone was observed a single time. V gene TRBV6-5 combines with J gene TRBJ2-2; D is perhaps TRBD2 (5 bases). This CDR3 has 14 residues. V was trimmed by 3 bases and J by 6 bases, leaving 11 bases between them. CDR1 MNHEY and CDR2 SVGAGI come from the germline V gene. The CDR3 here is CASSYRDRPGELFF. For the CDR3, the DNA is TGTGCCAGCAGTTATCGGGATCGACCCGGGGAGCTGTTTTTT.

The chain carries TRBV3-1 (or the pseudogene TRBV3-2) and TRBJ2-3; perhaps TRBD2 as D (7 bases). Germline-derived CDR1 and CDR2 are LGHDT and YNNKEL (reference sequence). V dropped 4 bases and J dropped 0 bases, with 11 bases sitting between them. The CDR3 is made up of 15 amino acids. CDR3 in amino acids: CASSRGGVSTDTQYF. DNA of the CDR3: TGTGCCAGCAGCCGCGGGGGCGTCAGCACAGATACGCAGTATTTT.

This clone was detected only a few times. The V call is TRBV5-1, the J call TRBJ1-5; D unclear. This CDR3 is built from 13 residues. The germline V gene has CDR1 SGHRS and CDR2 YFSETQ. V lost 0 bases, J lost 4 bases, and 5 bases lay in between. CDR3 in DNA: TGCGCCAGCAGCTTGGATGAGAATCAGCCCCAGCATTTT. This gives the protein CASSLDENQPQHF.

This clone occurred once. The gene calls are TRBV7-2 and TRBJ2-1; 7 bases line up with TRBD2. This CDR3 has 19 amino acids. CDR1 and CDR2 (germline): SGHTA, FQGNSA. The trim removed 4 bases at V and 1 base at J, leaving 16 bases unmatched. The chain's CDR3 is CASSSRGGGGSGSYNEQFF. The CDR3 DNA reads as TGTGCCAGCAGCTCCCGAGGCGGGGGAGGATCAGGTTCCTACAATGAGCAGTTCTTC.

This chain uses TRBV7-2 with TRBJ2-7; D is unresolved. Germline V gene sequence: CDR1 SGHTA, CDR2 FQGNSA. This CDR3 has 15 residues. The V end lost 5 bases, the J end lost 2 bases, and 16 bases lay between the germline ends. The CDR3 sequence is CASSPLLPRTYEQYF. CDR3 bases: TGTGCCAGCAGCCCCCTGCTACCTCGTACCTACGAGCAGTACTTC.

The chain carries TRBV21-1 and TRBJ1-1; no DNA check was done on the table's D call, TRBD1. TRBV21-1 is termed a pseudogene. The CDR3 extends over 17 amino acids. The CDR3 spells CASSPRDSLPVLPEAFF. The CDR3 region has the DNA TGTGCCAGCAGCCCGAGGGACAGCCTCCCTGTTCTCCCTGAAGCTTTCTTT.

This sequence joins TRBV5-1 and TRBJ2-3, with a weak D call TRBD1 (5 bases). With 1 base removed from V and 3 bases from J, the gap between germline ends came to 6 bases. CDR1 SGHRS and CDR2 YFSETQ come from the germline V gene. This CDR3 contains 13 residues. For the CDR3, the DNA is TGCGCCAGCAGCTTGAAGGGGACAGATACGCAGTATTTT. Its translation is CASSLKGTDTQYF.

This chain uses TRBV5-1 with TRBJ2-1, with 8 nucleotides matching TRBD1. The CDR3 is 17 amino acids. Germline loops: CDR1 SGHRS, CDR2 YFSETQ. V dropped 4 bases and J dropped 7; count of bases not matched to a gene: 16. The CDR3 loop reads CASSPGTGPGEGNEQFF. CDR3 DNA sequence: TGCGCCAGCAGCCCCGGGACAGGACCAGGGGAAGGGAATGAGCAGTTCTTC. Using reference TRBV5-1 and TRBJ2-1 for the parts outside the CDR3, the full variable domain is KAGVTQTPRYLIKTRGQQVTLSCSPISGHRSVSWYQQTPGQGLQFLFEYFSETQRNKGNFPGRFSGRQFSNSRSEMNVSTLELGDSALYLCASSPGTGPGEGNEQFFGPGTRLTVL.

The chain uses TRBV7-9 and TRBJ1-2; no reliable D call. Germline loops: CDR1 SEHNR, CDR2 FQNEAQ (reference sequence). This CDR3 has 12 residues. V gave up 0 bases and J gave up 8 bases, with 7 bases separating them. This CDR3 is CASSLAGRGYTF. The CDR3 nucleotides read TGTGCCAGCAGCTTAGCGGGGAGAGGCTACACCTTC.

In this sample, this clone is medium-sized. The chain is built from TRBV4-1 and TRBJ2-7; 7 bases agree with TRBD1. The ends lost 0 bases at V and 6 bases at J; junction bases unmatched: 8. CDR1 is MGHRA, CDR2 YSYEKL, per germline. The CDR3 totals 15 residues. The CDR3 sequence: CASSQETGDGREQYF. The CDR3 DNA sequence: TGCGCCAGCAGCCAAGAAACAGGGGACGGTCGCGAGCAGTACTTC.

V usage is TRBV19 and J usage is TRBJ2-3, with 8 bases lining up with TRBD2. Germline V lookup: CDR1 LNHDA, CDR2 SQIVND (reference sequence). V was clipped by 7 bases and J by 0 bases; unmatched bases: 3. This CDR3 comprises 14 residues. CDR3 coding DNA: TGTGCCAGTAAAGCGGGGGCTAGCACAGATACGCAGTATTTT. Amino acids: CASKAGASTDTQYF.

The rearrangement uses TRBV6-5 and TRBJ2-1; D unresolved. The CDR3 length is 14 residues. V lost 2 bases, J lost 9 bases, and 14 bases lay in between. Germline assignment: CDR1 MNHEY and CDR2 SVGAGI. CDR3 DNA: TGTGCCAGCAGTTACGTAACTGGTATCTCTGAGCAGTTCTTC. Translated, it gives CASSYVTGISEQFF.

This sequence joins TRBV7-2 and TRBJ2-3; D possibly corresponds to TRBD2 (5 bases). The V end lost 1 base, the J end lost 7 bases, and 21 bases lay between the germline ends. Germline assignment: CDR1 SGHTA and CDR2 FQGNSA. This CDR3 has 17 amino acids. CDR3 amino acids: CASSLEGSGLTPYTQYF. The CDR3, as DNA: TGTGCCAGCAGCTTAGAAGGCAGCGGACTTACCCCGTATACGCAGTATTTT.

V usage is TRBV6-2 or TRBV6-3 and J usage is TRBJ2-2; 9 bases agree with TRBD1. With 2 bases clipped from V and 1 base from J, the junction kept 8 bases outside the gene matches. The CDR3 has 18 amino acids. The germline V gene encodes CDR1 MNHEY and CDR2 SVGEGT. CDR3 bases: TGTGCCAGCAGTTACGGCACCGGGACAGGGATGAACACCGGGGAGCTGTTTTTT. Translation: CASSYGTGTGMNTGELFF.

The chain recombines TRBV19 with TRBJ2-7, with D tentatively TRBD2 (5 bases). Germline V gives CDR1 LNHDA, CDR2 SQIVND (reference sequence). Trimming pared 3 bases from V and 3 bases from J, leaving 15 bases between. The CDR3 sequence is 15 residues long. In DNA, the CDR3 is TGTGCCAGTAGTATTAGAGGGCAGGCTGGCTACGAGCAGTACTTC. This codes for CASSIRGQAGYEQYF.

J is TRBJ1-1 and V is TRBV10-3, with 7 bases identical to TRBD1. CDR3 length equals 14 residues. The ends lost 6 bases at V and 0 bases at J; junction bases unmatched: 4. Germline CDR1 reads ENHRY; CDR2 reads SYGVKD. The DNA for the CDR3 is TGTGCCATCAGATCAGGGGGGATGAACACTGAAGCTTTCTTT. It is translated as CAIRSGGMNTEAFF.

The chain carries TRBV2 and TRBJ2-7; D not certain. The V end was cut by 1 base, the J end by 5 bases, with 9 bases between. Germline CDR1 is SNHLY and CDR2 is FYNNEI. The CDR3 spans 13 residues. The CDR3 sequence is CASSEGRVNEQYF. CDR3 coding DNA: TGTGCCAGCAGTGAAGGACGGGTCAACGAGCAGTACTTC.

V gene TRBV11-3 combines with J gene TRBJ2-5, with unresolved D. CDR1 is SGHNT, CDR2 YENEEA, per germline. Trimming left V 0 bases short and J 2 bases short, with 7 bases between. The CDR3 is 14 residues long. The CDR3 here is CASSLDQKQETQYF. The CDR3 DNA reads TGTGCCAGCAGCTTAGATCAAAAACAAGAGACCCAGTACTTC.

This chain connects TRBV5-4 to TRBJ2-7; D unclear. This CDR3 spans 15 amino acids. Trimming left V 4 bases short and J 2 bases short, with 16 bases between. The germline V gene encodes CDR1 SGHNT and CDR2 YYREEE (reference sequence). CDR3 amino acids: CASSPEAQSTYEQYF. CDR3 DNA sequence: TGTGCCAGCAGCCCCGAAGCACAGTCGACCTACGAGCAGTACTTC.

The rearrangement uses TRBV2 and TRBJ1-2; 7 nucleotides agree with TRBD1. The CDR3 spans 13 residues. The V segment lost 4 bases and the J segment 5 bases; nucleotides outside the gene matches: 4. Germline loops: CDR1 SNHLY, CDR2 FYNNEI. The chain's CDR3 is CASSGEQGYGYTF. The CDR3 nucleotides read TGTGCCAGCAGTGGAGAACAGGGGTATGGCTACACCTTC.

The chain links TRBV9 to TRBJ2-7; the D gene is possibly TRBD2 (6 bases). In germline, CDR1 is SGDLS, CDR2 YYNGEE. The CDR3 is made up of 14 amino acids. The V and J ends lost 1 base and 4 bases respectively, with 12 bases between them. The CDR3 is CASSVSASVYEQYF. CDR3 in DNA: TGTGCCAGCAGCGTAAGTGCTAGCGTGTACGAGCAGTACTTC.

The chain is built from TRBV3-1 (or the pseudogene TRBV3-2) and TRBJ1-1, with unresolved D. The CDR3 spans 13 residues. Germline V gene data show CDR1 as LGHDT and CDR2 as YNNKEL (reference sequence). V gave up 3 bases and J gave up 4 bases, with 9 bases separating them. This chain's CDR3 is CASSQSEGTEAFF. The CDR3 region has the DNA TGTGCCAGCAGCCAGTCGGAGGGCACTGAAGCTTTCTTT.

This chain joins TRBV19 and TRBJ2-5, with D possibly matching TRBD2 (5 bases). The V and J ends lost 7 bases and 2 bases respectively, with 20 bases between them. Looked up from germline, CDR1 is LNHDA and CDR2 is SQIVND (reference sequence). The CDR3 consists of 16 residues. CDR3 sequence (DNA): TGTGCCAGTACCCCGGGGAATAGCCGAGAACAAGAGACCCAGTACTTC. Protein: CASTPGNSREQETQYF.

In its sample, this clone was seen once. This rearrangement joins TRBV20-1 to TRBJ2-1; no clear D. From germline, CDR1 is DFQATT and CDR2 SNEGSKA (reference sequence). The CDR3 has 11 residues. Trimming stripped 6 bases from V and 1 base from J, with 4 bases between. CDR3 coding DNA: TGCAGTGCGTCTTCCTACAATGAGCAGTTCTTC. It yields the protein CSASSYNEQFF.

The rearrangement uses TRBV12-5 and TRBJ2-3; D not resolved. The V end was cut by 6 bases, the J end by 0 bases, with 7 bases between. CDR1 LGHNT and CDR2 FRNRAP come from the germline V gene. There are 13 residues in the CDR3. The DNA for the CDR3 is TGTGCTAGTGGGCTAGGTAGCACAGATACGCAGTATTTT. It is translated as CASGLGSTDTQYF.